The TCR beta chain under discussion was sequenced for a study of blood T cell repertoires in COVID-19. The CDR3 loop spans 14 amino acids. CDR1 and CDR2 (germline): SGHNT, YYREEE (reference sequence). Trimming removed 4 bases from V and 9 bases from J; junction bases left unmatched: 11. Sequencing used immunoSEQ multiplex PCR; TCRdb keeps in-frame clones, though not all of them. The sample comprises over 150,000 clones, 75% to 90% of which are singletons, and roughly a tenth rests with the top ten. The rearrangement joins TRBV5-4 to TRBJ1-1; 8 nucleotides line up with TRBD1. The specimen was peripheral blood. This sequence originates from an elderly woman with active or convalescent COVID-19. Here the CDR3 reads CASSRTGRLVKAFF. The CDR3 bases are TGTGCCAGCAGCCGGACAGGGCGGTTGGTGAAAGCTTTCTTT.